Here is one T cell receptor (beta chain) with its context. Looked up from germline, CDR1 is MNHEY and CDR2 is SVGAGI. The V gene lost 6 bases and the J gene lost 7 bases, with 7 bases spanning the gap. This CDR3 has 11 residues. The data derive from a study of blood T cell repertoires in COVID-19. Looking at the study overall: Acute and convalescent COVID-19 samples came from the United States, Italy and Spain. T cells, B-cell-depleted T cells, or PBMCs supplied cDNA or gDNA.

Authors' methods: It was from reference gene primer amplification that nucleated cell counts were estimated. Profiled with immunoSEQ multiplex PCR; TCRdb holds only in-frame clones, not every one. V, J and clone size are taken as reported in that table, and D and trimming were inferred from the DNA itself. The sample yields about 100,000 clones, around 80% seen once. The gene calls are TRBV6-5 and TRBJ2-1; the D is unclear. Material: peripheral blood. The TCR originated in a man in his sixties or seventies with active or convalescent COVID-19. The CDR3 is CASSDLNEQFF. CDR3 coding DNA: TGTGCCAGCAGCGACTTGAATGAGCAGTTCTTC.